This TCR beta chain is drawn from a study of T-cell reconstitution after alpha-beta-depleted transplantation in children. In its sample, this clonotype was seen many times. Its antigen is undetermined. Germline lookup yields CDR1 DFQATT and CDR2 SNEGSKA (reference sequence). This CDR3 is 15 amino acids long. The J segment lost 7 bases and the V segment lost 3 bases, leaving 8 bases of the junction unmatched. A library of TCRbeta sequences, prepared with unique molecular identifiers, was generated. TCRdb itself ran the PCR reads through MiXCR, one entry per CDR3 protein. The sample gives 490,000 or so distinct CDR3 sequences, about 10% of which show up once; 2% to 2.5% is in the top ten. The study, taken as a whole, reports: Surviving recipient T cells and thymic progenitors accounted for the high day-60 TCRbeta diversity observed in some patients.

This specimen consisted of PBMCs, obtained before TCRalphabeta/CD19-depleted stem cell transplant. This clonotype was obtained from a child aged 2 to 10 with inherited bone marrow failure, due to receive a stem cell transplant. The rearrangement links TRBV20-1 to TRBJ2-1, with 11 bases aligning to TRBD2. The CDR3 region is CSASLPGLAVNEQFF. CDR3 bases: TGCAGTGCTAGCCTCCCGGGACTAGCGGTGAATGAGCAGTTCTTC.